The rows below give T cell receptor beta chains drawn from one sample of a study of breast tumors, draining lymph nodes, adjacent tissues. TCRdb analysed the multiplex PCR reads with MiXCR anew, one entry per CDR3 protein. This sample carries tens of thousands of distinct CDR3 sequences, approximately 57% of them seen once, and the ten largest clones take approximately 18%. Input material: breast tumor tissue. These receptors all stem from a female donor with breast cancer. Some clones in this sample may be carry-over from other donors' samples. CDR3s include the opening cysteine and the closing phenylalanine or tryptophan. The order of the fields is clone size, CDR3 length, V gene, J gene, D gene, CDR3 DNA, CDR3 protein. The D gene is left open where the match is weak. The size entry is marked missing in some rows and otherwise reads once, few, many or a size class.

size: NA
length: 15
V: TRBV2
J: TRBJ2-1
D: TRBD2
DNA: TGTGCCAGCAGTGCTAGACTAGCGGGGACGGTTGAGCAGTTCTTC
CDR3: CASSARLAGTVEQFF

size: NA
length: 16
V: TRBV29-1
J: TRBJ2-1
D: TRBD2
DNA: TGCAGCGCCCTACCTTATTTACTAGCGGGGGAGGATGAGCAGTTCTTC
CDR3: CSALPYLLAGEDEQFF

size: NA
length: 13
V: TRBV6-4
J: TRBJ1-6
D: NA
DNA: TGTGCCAGCAGAGGGGCAGGTAATTCACCCCTCCACTTT
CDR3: CASRGAGNSPLHF

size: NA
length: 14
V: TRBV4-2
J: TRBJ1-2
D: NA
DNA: TGTGCCAGCAGCCAATCCGCAGGGAGGTATGGCTACACCTTC
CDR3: CASSQSAGRYGYTF

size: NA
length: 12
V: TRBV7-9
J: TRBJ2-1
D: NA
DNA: TGTGCCAGCAGCCAAGAGAGACAGGAGCAGTTCTTC
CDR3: CASSQERQEQFF

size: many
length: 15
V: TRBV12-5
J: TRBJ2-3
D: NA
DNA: TGTGCTAGTGGTTTGACCGGAGAACCCACAGATACGCAGTATTTT
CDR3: CASGLTGEPTDTQYF

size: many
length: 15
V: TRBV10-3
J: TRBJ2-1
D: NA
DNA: TGTGCCATCAGTGAGGACTGGACAGAGTTTAATGAGCAGTTCTTC
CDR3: CAISEDWTEFNEQFF

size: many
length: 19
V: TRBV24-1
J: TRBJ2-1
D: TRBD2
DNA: TGTGCCACCAGTGATTCAACCGGGACTAGCGGGAGGGCCCCCAATGAGCAGTTCTTC
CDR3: CATSDSTGTSGRAPNEQFF

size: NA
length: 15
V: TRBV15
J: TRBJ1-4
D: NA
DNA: TGTGCCACCAGCAGAGATCGACAGCCAAATGAAAAACTGTTTTTT
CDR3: CATSRDRQPNEKLFF

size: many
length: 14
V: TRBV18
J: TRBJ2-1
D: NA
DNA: TGTGCCAGCTCACCACAGGGGGGGCCGGATGAGCAGTTCTTC
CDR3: CASSPQGGPDEQFF

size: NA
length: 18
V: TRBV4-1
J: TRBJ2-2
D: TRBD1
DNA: TGCGCCAGCAGCCCGGGACAGCGAAGCTCTGGAAACACCGGGGAGCTGTTTTTT
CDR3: CASSPGQRSSGNTGELFF

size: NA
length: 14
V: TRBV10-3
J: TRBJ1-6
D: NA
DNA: TGTGCCATCTCCCGGGACGGGACAAATTCACCCCTCCACTTT
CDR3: CAISRDGTNSPLHF

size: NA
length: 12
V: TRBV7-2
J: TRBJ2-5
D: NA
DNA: TGTGCCAGCAGCCCCCCAGGTCAGGCCCAGTACTTC
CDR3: CASSPPGQAQYF

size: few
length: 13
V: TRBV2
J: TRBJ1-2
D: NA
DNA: TGTGCCAGCAGTGGGAGGGAGGGCGGCGGCTACACCTTC
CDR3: CASSGREGGGYTF

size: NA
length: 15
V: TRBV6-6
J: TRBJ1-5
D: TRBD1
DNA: TGTGCCAGCACCTTTGGGACAGCTAACAATCAGCCCCAGCATTTT
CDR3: CASTFGTANNQPQHF

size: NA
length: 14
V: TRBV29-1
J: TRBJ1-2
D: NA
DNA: TGCAGCGTTGATGACGGGGACGGCGACTATGGCTACACCTTC
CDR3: CSVDDGDGDYGYTF

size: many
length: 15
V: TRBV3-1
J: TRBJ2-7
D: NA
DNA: TGTGCCAGCAGCCAACGAGGAGGGGGAGCCTACGAGCAGTACTTC
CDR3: CASSQRGGGAYEQYF

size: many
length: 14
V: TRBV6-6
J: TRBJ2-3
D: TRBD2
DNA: TGTGCCAGCAGTCGGGACCGGGGGGCAGATACGCAGTATTTT
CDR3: CASSRDRGADTQYF

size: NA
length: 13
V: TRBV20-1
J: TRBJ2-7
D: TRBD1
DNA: TGCAGTCCCGGGGACAGGGGGAGAAACGAGCAGTACTTC
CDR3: CSPGDRGRNEQYF

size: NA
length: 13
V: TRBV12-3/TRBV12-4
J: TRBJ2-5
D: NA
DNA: TGTGCCAGTTCCTTTGGAGCGAAAGAGACCCAGTACTTC
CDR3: CASSFGAKETQYF

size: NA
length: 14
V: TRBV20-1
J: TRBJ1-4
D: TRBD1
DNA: TGCAGTGCCTCCGGGACAGGGGGGACGGAAAAACTGTTTTTT
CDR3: CSASGTGGTEKLFF

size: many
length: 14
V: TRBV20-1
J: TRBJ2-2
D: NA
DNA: TGCAGTGCTAAGAAGGGGTTGGGCACCGGGGAGCTGTTTTTT
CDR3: CSAKKGLGTGELFF

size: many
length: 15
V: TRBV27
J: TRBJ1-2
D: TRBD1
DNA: TGTGCCAGCAGTTCCGGGACAGGGACGACTTATGGCTACACCTTC
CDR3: CASSSGTGTTYGYTF

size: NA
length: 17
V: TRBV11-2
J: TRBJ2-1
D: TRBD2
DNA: TGTGCCAGCAGCTTAGAAATCATAGCGGGGACCTACAATGAGCAGTTCTTC
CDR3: CASSLEIIAGTYNEQFF

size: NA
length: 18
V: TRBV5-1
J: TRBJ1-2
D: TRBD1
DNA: TGCACCAGCAGCTTTGAGAAGAATCCAGGGGGACCAGGAAATGGCTACACCTTC
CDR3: CTSSFEKNPGGPGNGYTF

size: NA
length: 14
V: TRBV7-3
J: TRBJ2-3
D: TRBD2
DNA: TGTGCCTGGACTGGGGGGGGAAACACAGATACGCAGTATTTT
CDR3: CAWTGGGNTDTQYF

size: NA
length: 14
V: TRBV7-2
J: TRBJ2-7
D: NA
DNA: TGTGCCAGCAGCTTAGTCTATGGTCCAGTCGAGCAGTACTTC
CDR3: CASSLVYGPVEQYF

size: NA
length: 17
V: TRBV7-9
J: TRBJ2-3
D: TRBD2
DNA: TGTGCCAGCAGCGGACTAGCGGGGCGATCCAGCACAGATACGCAGTATTTT
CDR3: CASSGLAGRSSTDTQYF

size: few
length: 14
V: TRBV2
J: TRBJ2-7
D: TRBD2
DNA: TGTGCCAGCAGTGTGGGCGGGGGGGCTTACGAGCAGTACTTC
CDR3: CASSVGGGAYEQYF

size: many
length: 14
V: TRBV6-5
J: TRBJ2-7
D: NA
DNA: TGTGCCAGCAGTTACCATATCCTCTCCTACGAGCAGTACTTC
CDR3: CASSYHILSYEQYF

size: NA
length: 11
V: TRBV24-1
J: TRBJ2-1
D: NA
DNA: TGTGCCACCAGTGCATACAATGAGCAGTTCTTC
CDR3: CATSAYNEQFF

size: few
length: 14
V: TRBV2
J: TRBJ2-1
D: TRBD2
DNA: TGTGCCAGCAGTGAATCGGGGACTAGCGGGGGAAAGTTCTTC
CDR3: CASSESGTSGGKFF

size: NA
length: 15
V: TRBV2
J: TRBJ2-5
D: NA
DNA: TGTGCCAGCAGTGAAATCACCCGGGGCAGGGAGACCCAGTACTTC
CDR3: CASSEITRGRETQYF

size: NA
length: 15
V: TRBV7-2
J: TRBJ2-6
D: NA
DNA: TGTGCCAGCAGCTTTTCAGGCTCTGGGGCCAACGTCCTGACTTTC
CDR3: CASSFSGSGANVLTF

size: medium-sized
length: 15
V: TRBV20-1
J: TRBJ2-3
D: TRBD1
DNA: TGCAGTGCCGGGACAGCCGAAACTAGCACAGATACGCAGTATTTT
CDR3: CSAGTAETSTDTQYF

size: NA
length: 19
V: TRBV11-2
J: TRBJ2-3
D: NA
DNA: NA
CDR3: CASSLYICSGQGGTDTQYF

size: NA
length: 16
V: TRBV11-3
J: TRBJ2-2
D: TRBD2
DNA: TGTGCCAGCAGCTTCCGGACTAGCGGGGATACCGGGGAGCTGTTTTTT
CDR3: CASSFRTSGDTGELFF

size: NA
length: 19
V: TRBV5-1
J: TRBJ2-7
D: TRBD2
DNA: TGCGCCAGCAGCCCCTGGGCTAGCGGGAGTCCCCAGAGCTCCTACGAGCAGTACTTC
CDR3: CASSPWASGSPQSSYEQYF

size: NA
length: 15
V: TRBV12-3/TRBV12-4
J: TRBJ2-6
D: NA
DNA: TGTGCCAGCAGCATCAGGGTTGCAGGGGCCAACGTCCTGACTTTC
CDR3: CASSIRVAGANVLTF

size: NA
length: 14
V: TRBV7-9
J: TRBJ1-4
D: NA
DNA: TGTGCCAGCAGCTTAGCGGGCGGGGATGAAAAACTGTTTTTT
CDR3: CASSLAGGDEKLFF

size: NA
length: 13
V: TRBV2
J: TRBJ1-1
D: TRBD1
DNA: TGTGCCAGCAGGCGACAGGGGATTACTGAAGCTTTCTTT
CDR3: CASRRQGITEAFF

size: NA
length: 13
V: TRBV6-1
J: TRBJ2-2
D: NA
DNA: TGTGCCAGCAGTCAAACAAGGGCCGGGGAGCTGTTTTTT
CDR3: CASSQTRAGELFF

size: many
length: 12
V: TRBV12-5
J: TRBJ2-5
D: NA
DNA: TGTGCTAGTGGTTTGGAAGAGGAGACCCAGTACTTC
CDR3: CASGLEEETQYF

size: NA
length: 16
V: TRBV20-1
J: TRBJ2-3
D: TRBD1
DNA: TGCAGTGCTCTCGGGACAGCCGAAACTAGCACAGATACGCAGTATTTT
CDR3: CSALGTAETSTDTQYF

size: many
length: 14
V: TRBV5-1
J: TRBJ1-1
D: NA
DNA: TGCGCCAGCAGCTTGGCCGGGATGAACACTGAAGCTTTCTTT
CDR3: CASSLAGMNTEAFF

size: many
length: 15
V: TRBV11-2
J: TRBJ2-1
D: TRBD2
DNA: TGTGCCAGCAGCAGCAGGGCTAGCGGGAGGGATGAGCAGTTCTTC
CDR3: CASSSRASGRDEQFF

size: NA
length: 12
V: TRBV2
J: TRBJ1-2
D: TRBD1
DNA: TGTGCCAGCAGTGACAGGGGGCATGGCTACACCTTC
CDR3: CASSDRGHGYTF

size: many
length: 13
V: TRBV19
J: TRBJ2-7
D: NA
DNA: TGTGCCAGTAGTATTTGGGACGATGAGGAGCAGTACTTC
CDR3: CASSIWDDEEQYF

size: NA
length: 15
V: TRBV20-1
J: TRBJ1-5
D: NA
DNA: TGCAGTGCTCGACGGAGACTAGCGGGATGGGGGCCCCAGCATTTT
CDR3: CSARRRLAGWGPQHF

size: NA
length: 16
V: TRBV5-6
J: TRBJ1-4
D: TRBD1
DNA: TGTGCCAGCAGCTTCGGGGGGACAGGGATTAATGAAAAACTGTTTTTT
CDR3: CASSFGGTGINEKLFF

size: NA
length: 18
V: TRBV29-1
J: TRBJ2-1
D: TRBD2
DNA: TGCAGCGTTGACCCTTACCAGACTAGCGGGGTTTCCTACAATGAGCAGTTCTTC
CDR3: CSVDPYQTSGVSYNEQFF

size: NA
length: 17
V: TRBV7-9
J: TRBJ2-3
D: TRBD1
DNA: TGTGCCAGCAGCCTCCTCTCGACAGGGCCCAGCACAGATACGCAGTATTTT
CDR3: CASSLLSTGPSTDTQYF

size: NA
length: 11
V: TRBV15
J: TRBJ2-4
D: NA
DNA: TGTGCCACCAGCGGGAAAAACATTCAGTACTTC
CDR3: CATSGKNIQYF

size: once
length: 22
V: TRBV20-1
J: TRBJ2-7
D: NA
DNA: NA
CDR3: CSFYICSARDRGRQGVTYEQYF

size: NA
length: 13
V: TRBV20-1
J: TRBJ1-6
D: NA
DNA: TGCAGTGCTAGGCCCCGAGTCTTGTCACCCCTCCACTTT
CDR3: CSARPRVLSPLHF